The clone carrying this T cell receptor (beta chain) was seen at least ten times. Antigen: not known. Germline V gene lookup returns CDR1 SGHRS and CDR2 YFSETQ. The CDR3 sequence is 16 residues long. Trimming left V 6 bases short and J 4 bases short, with 19 bases between. The data originate from a study of neurological immune-mediated disorders. Study-level information: Relapsing-remitting forms accounted for most of the roughly 34 multiple sclerosis patients and secondary progressive forms for 3.

Study results and limitations: It was the repertoires of 18 of 34 multiple sclerosis patients that phylogenetic grouping placed in one related-CDR3 cluster, which is a possible signature.

5'RACE generated cDNA with 10-nucleotide random UMIs. TCRdb re-called the 5' RACE reads with MiXCR, one entry per CDR3 protein. The repertoire holds more than 50,000 distinct CDR3 sequences, with approximately 3.1% as singletons. The clonotype was recovered from a woman in her fifties or sixties with multiple sclerosis. Sequenced material: PBMCs. The chain is built from TRBV5-1 and TRBJ2-2, with D maybe TRBD1 (6 bases). The CDR3 DNA reads TGCGCCAGCACCGAAAGAACAGGGTTCGGCACCGGGGAGCTGTTTTTT. Translation: CASTERTGFGTGELFF.